These 25 T cell receptor beta chains were sequenced from one sample in a study of regulatory T cells in long-lasting Graves disease. To make TCR beta libraries, researchers used iRepertoire HTBI primers and Arm-PCR of CDR3 regions. Each CDR3 protein gets one entry after TCRdb re-called the multiplex PCR reads with MiXCR. In the table there are 400,000 to 500,000 distinct CDR3 sequences, 12% to 15% of which are singletons. Time point meaning: newly diagnosed GD, antithyroid drugs for less than 3 months. After RNA was extracted from PBMCs, the TCR library was made from it. These data also featured in a second study, about T cells in Graves' hyperthyroidism and ophthalmopathy.

The sample was peripheral blood mononuclear cells (PBMCs), taken at new diagnosis, from a patient treated with antithyroid drugs. These receptors were obtained from a woman aged 50 to 60 with Graves disease.

This clonotype was detected ten times or more. CDR3 bases: TGTGCCAGCAGTTTATCGACGGGGGTTCAGGATACGCAGTATTTT. It yields the protein CASSLSTGVQDTQYF. The chain links TRBV27 to TRBJ2-3; a possible D gene is TRBD2 (6 bases). Germline lookup yields CDR1 MNHEY and CDR2 SMNVEV (reference sequence). Trimming stripped 0 bases from V and 6 bases from J, with 13 bases between. This CDR3 region has 15 residues.

The J gene is TRBJ2-7, the V gene TRBV19, with 11 bases lining up with TRBD1. V shed 5 bases and J 4 bases; nucleotides not matched to a gene: 7. This CDR3 spans 15 amino acids. The germline V gene encodes CDR1 LNHDA and CDR2 SQIVND (reference sequence). The CDR3, as DNA: TGTGCCAGTAGTGGAAGGACAGGGGGCTTGTACGAGCAGTACTTC. It translates to CASSGRTGGLYEQYF. The variable domain in full, with the rest retrieved from reference TRBV19 and TRBJ2-7, is DGGITQSPKYLFRKEGQNVTLSCEQNLNHDAMYWYRQDPGQGLRLIYYSQIVNDFQKGDIAEGYSVSREKKESFPLTVTSAQKNPTAFYLCASSGRTGGLYEQYFGPGTRLTVT.

This clonotype has at least ten counts. For the CDR3, the DNA is TGTGCCAGCAGCTTCACGGACTTTTACGAGCAGTACTTC. It is translated as CASSFTDFYEQYF. J is TRBJ2-7 and V is TRBV11-2, with D possibly being TRBD2 (5 bases). The CDR3 has 13 residues. Germline CDR1 is SGHAT and CDR2 is FQNNGV. Trimming pared 3 bases from V and 4 bases from J, leaving 10 bases between. The whole variable domain, remainder taken from reference TRBV11-2 and TRBJ2-7, is EAGVAQSPRYKIIEKRQSVAFWCNPISGHATLYWYQQILGQGPKLLIQFQNNGVVDDSQLPKDRFSAERLKGVDSTLKIQPAKLEDSAVYLCASSFTDFYEQYFGPGTRLTVT.

A few counts support this clonotype. V is TRBV9 and J is TRBJ2-7, with 9 bases lining up with TRBD2. V dropped 2 bases and J dropped 5; count of bases not matched to a gene: 5. The CDR3 spans 14 residues. The germline CDR1 and CDR2 sequences are SGDLS and YYNGEE. CDR3 in amino acids: CASSVRLAGNEQYF. The CDR3 DNA is TGTGCCAGCAGCGTGAGGCTAGCGGGAAACGAGCAGTACTTC.

The genes are TRBV4-1 and TRBJ2-3; D remains ambiguous. V lost 5 bases and J lost 3, with 9 bases in between. Germline assignment: CDR1 MGHRA and CDR2 YSYEKL. The CDR3 extends over 13 amino acids. The CDR3 is CASSTQVTDTQYF. CDR3 in DNA: TGCGCCAGCAGCACTCAGGTGACAGATACGCAGTATTTT.

This chain links TRBV20-1 with TRBJ2-4; D perhaps matches TRBD1 (5 bases). The CDR3 consists of 19 residues. The V and J ends lost 1 base and 0 bases respectively, with 22 bases between them. The V gene's germline CDR1 is DFQATT and CDR2 SNEGSKA (reference sequence). This chain's CDR3 is CSARVRDQGFVEAKNIQYF. CDR3 sequence (DNA): TGCAGTGCTAGAGTAAGAGACCAGGGTTTCGTGGAAGCCAAAAACATTCAGTACTTC.

The V and J genes are TRBV25-1 and TRBJ2-5; 10 bases are a match to TRBD2. Germline trimming cut 3 bases from V and 2 bases from J; bases unmatched to any gene: 9. This CDR3 comprises 17 residues. CDR1 is MGHDK, CDR2 SYGVNS, per germline. In nucleotides, the CDR3 is TGTGCCAGCAGTGATCCCCCGGGACTAGCGACACAAGAGACCCAGTACTTC. Amino acids: CASSDPPGLATQETQYF. The variable domain in full, completed from reference TRBV25-1 and TRBJ2-5, reads EADIYQTPRYLVIGTGKKITLECSQTMGHDKMYWYQQDPGMELHLIHYSYGVNSTEKGDLSSESTVSRIRTEHFPLTLESARPSHTSQYLCASSDPPGLATQETQYFGPGTRLLVL.

The rearrangement uses TRBV20-1 and TRBJ2-3; 14 nucleotides match TRBD2. Germline CDR1 reads DFQATT; CDR2 reads SNEGSKA (reference sequence). The CDR3 runs to 15 residues. V shed 5 bases, J shed 4 bases, and the junction held 5 bases outside the gene matches. The CDR3 bases are TGCAGTGCTGGGACTAGCGGGAGCGTTTCAGATACGCAGTATTTT. It is translated as CSAGTSGSVSDTQYF.

In this sample, this clonotype turned up many times. The rearrangement joins TRBV24-1 to TRBJ2-6, with D unresolved. The CDR3 runs to 13 residues. Trimming took 5 bases from V and 0 from J, leaving 1 base between them. CDR1 is KGHDR and CDR2 is SFDVKD in the germline V gene. DNA for the CDR3: TGTGCCACCAGTGGCTCTGGGGCCAACGTCCTGACTTTC. Translation: CATSGSGANVLTF.

The rearrangement joins TRBV6-4 to TRBJ2-7; no clear D gene. CDR3 length: 13 residues. V lost 3 bases to trimming and J lost 0 bases, with 6 bases between them. The germline V gene has CDR1 MRHNA and CDR2 SNTAGT. The CDR3 sequence is CASSDPGSYEQYF. DNA for the CDR3: TGTGCCAGCAGTGATCCGGGCTCCTACGAGCAGTACTTC.

This clonotype was found many times. The chain couples TRBV9 to TRBJ1-1; D gene ambiguous. V lost 0 bases, J lost 0 bases, and 9 bases lay in between. CDR3 length equals 15 residues. In germline, CDR1 is SGDLS, CDR2 YYNGEE. The CDR3 DNA follows: TGTGCCAGCAGCGTAGGGGGAGGGTTGAACACTGAAGCTTTCTTT. Amino acid sequence: CASSVGGGLNTEAFF.

The sample holds a few counts of this clonotype. The V and J genes are TRBV25-1 and TRBJ2-5; D may be TRBD2 (5 bases). CDR1 and CDR2 from the germline V gene are MGHDK and SYGVNS. The V end was cut by 1 base, the J end by 0 bases, with 12 bases between. This CDR3 region has 16 residues. The CDR3 DNA is TGTGCCAGCAGTGAATTAGGACTTGTGTACCAAGAGACCCAGTACTTC. Translation: CASSELGLVYQETQYF. The full variable domain, with the rest looked up from reference TRBV25-1 and TRBJ2-5, is EADIYQTPRYLVIGTGKKITLECSQTMGHDKMYWYQQDPGMELHLIHYSYGVNSTEKGDLSSESTVSRIRTEHFPLTLESARPSHTSQYLCASSELGLVYQETQYFGPGTRLLVL.

This clonotype occurred many times. V usage is TRBV5-1 and J usage is TRBJ2-5, with 13 bases lining up with TRBD2. From germline, CDR1 is SGHRS and CDR2 YFSETQ. The V and J ends lost 3 bases and 5 bases, in that order; junction bases with no gene match: 4. The CDR3 consists of 15 residues. The CDR3 nucleotides are TGCGCCAGCAGCTCGGGGACTAGCGGGATTGAGACCCAGTACTTC. Residues: CASSSGTSGIETQYF. The full variable domain, with the rest looked up from reference TRBV5-1 and TRBJ2-5, is KAGVTQTPRYLIKTRGQQVTLSCSPISGHRSVSWYQQTPGQGLQFLFEYFSETQRNKGNFPGRFSGRQFSNSRSEMNVSTLELGDSALYLCASSSGTSGIETQYFGPGTRLLVL.

This clonotype was counted at least ten times. The chain uses TRBV11-2 and TRBJ2-7; tentatively, D is TRBD2 (5 bases). Germline CDR1 reads SGHAT; CDR2 reads FQNNGV. The CDR3 totals 16 residues. V was trimmed by 1 base and J by 0 bases, leaving 13 bases between them. The CDR3 is CASSLAISGHSYEQYF. The DNA for the CDR3 is TGTGCCAGCAGCTTAGCTATCAGCGGCCACTCCTACGAGCAGTACTTC.

The chain employs TRBV30 and TRBJ1-2; TRBD1 might be the D (5 bases). The CDR3 runs 15 residues. The germline V gene encodes CDR1 GTSNPN and CDR2 SVGIG (reference sequence). Trimming left V 1 base short and J 6 bases short, with 18 bases between. The CDR3 spells CAWSELGRRSNGYTF. The CDR3 nucleotides read TGTGCCTGGAGTGAGCTGGGGCGAAGATCAAATGGCTACACCTTC.

There are a few counts of this clonotype. The rearrangement joins TRBV6-1 to TRBJ2-1, with 7 bases matching TRBD1. The end of the DNA fits TRBJ2-5 better, so the J call may be wrong. This CDR3 has 13 residues. CDR1 is MNHNS, CDR2 SASEGT, per germline. CDR3 amino acids: CASSPPGTVTQYF. The CDR3 bases are TGTGCCAGCAGCCCCCCCGGGACAGTGACCCAGTACTTC.

This clonotype was detected a few times. The chain employs TRBV6-1 and TRBJ2-3; 9 bases are shared with TRBD2. Germline CDR1 MNHNS, CDR2 SASEGT. With 6 bases clipped from V and 5 bases from J, the junction kept 12 bases outside the gene matches. The CDR3 totals 16 residues. Here the CDR3 reads CASRIRLAGLVDTQYF. CDR3 nucleotides: TGTGCCAGCAGGATCCGCCTAGCGGGACTGGTAGATACGCAGTATTTT.

This clonotype appeared a few times. The chain is built from TRBV5-4 and TRBJ2-1; 11 bases are a match to TRBD2. The CDR3 consists of 19 residues. V lost 7 bases and J lost 1; bases outside the gene matches: 16. Germline V lookup: CDR1 SGHNT, CDR2 YYREEE (reference sequence). The CDR3, as DNA: TGTGCCAGCCCGGGACTAGCGGAAGAAGGGGTCCTATCCTACAATGAGCAGTTCTTC. Its protein product is CASPGLAEEGVLSYNEQFF.

The sample holds many counts of this clonotype. The chain joins TRBV27 to TRBJ1-1; D unclear. Per the germline V gene, CDR1 is MNHEY and CDR2 is SMNVEV (reference sequence). The CDR3 runs 14 residues. Trimming took off 6 bases at V and 0 bases at J, with 11 bases between the two ends. CDR3: CASSRRALNTEAFF. The CDR3 bases are TGTGCCAGCAGCCGGAGGGCCTTGAACACTGAAGCTTTCTTT.

This clonotype was seen repeatedly, ten times or more. CDR3 sequence (DNA): TGTGCCAGCAAGTCTGGTGGGGAGCTGTTTTTT. Its translation: CASKSGGELFF. The chain recombines TRBV28 with TRBJ2-2; D unclear. CDR3 length equals 11 residues. Trimming left V 7 bases short and J 8 bases short, with 8 bases between. Germline values: CDR1 MDHEN, CDR2 SYDVKM.

The rearrangement links TRBV30 to TRBJ1-5; possible D gene TRBD1, 6 bases. CDR3 length equals 15 residues. Trimming removed 0 bases at V and 3 bases at J, with 12 bases between. Germline V lookup: CDR1 GTSNPN, CDR2 SVGIG (reference sequence). The CDR3, as DNA: TGTGCCTGGAGTGTGGCTGGGGGCCTCAATCAGCCCCAGCATTTT. Its translation: CAWSVAGGLNQPQHF.

CDR3 bases: TGTGCCAGCAGGGCCGGGACAGGGGGACTAGCCACAGATACGCAGTATTTT. This sequence encodes CASRAGTGGLATDTQYF. The J gene is TRBJ2-3, the V gene TRBV9, with 11 bases matching TRBD1. From germline, CDR1 is SGDLS and CDR2 YYNGEE. This CDR3 has 17 amino acids. The junction had 10 bases not matched to a gene; V was cut back by 5 bases and J by 2 bases.

V is TRBV20-1 and J is TRBJ2-7; possible D gene TRBD2, 6 bases. The CDR3 totals 14 residues. Trimming left V 7 bases short and J 3 bases short, with 19 bases between. The V gene's germline CDR1 is DFQATT and CDR2 SNEGSKA (reference sequence). The CDR3 sequence: CSGKEAGTFYEQYF. CDR3 DNA sequence: TGCAGTGGGAAAGAAGCGGGTACTTTCTACGAGCAGTACTTC.

In this sample, this clonotype turned up many times. The chain recombines TRBV12-3 or TRBV12-4 with TRBJ1-3, with a possible D match to TRBD1 (5 bases). The V and J ends lost 7 bases and 0 bases respectively, with 13 bases between them. The CDR3 extends over 15 amino acids. CDR3 amino acids: CASNIDSSSGNTIYF. Written as DNA, the CDR3 is TGTGCCAGCAATATTGACAGCTCCTCTGGAAACACCATATATTTT.

This sequence joins TRBV4-2 and TRBJ1-2; TRBD1 is a possible D gene (5 bases). Germline V gene sequence: CDR1 LGHNA, CDR2 YNFKEQ. The CDR3 is 15 residues long. The V gene lost 1 base and the J gene lost 5 bases, with 14 bases spanning the gap. DNA of the CDR3: TGTGCCAGCAGCCAAGGAACAGGCCTAGGGTATGGCTACACCTTC. Amino acid sequence: CASSQGTGLGYGYTF.